What follows are 2 T cell receptor beta chains derived from one specimen sequenced in a study of cytomegalovirus exposure and HLA in healthy donors. This PCR relied on a set of 60 Vbeta primers and 13 Jbeta primers. Some clones are missing from TCRdb's copy, which holds only in-frame ones; the method was immunoSEQ multiplex PCR. The repertoire includes approximately 150,000 clones, roughly four fifths of them detected once, and around 2.5% sits in the top ten. The sequenced material came from PBMCs. These receptors all stem from a female donor in good health and CMV-seronegative.

This clone was detected only a few times. The chain has TRBV7-6 and TRBJ2-3; tentatively, D is TRBD2 (6 bases). Germline CDR1 SGHVS, CDR2 FNYEAQ. The CDR3 consists of 15 residues. The germline V and J ends were trimmed by 2 bases and 0 bases, with 9 bases remaining between them. The CDR3 nucleotides are TGTGCCAGCAGCTTATTTGGGAGGAGCACAGATACGCAGTATTTT. It translates to CASSLFGRSTDTQYF.

The table lists this clone with a few counts. The chain links TRBV19 to TRBJ2-3, with TRBD2 matching 7 bases. J was trimmed by 6 bases and V by 3 bases; bases with no gene match: 0. The CDR3 is 12 residues long. In germline, CDR1 is LNHDA, CDR2 SQIVND (reference sequence). CDR3 region: CASSIGGDTQYF. DNA of the CDR3: TGTGCCAGTAGTATCGGGGGGGATACGCAGTATTTT.